A single sample is the source of the 29 T cell receptor beta chains below, sequenced in a study of T-cell memory formation after mild COVID-19. TCRdb fed the 5' RACE reads into MiXCR, producing one record per CDR3 protein. This sample has approximately 210,000 distinct CDR3 sequences, with about 18% found just once. The sequencing input was PBMCs or a T cell subset sorted from them (not recorded which). The receptors here all came from an adult woman who had mild COVID-19 (a few samples of this study predate the infection). Cell type and time point are not known.

The chain recombines TRBV11-1 with TRBJ2-7; 8 bases align to TRBD2. This CDR3 is built from 15 residues. Germline values: CDR1 SGHAT, CDR2 FQDESV (reference sequence). The ends lost 5 bases at V and 2 bases at J; junction bases unmatched: 8. This chain's CDR3 is CASSRPGGLAYEQYF. Here the CDR3 DNA reads TGTGCCAGCAGCCGACCGGGGGGGCTCGCCTACGAGCAGTACTTC.

The rearrangement links TRBV29-1 to TRBJ2-5, with D unclear. The CDR3 has 14 residues. Looked up from germline, CDR1 is SQVTM and CDR2 is ANQGSEA. The ends were cut back, 6 bases at V and 4 bases at J, with 18 bases in the middle. The CDR3 sequence: CSVGSRLVGETQYF. The CDR3 DNA sequence: TGCAGCGTCGGAAGCAGGCTAGTCGGAGAGACCCAGTACTTC.

This clonotype turned up a few times. The chain couples TRBV5-1 to TRBJ2-5; D is possibly TRBD2 (6 bases). The germline V gene has CDR1 SGHRS and CDR2 YFSETQ. The CDR3 consists of 15 residues. V dropped 4 bases and J dropped 2 bases, with 15 bases sitting between them. This CDR3 is CASSPGGLSQETQYF. CDR3 sequence (DNA): TGCGCCAGCAGCCCCGGAGGGTTGAGTCAAGAGACCCAGTACTTC.

The sample holds a few counts of this clonotype. This chain connects TRBV7-3 to TRBJ1-1; no clear D. Germline V lookup: CDR1 SGHTA, CDR2 FQGTGA. The CDR3 extends over 15 amino acids. V shed 1 base and J shed 0 bases, with 9 bases lying between them. The CDR3 loop reads CASSLRSGMNTEAFF. CDR3 nucleotides: TGTGCCAGCAGCTTAAGGTCCGGGATGAACACTGAAGCTTTCTTT.

This clonotype was counted a few times. The genes are TRBV7-3 and TRBJ2-1, with 9 bases identical to TRBD1. V shed 5 bases, J shed 10 bases, and the junction held 9 bases outside the gene matches. Germline V CDR1 and CDR2: SGHTA, FQGTGA. The CDR3 sequence is 14 residues long. The CDR3 loop is CASSVQGAVREQFF. The CDR3 bases are TGTGCCAGCAGCGTACAGGGGGCAGTTAGGGAGCAGTTCTTC. Filled out from reference TRBV7-3 and TRBJ2-1, the complete variable domain reads GAGVSQTPSNKVTEKGKYVELRCDPISGHTALYWYRQSLGQGPEFLIYFQGTGAADDSGLPNDRFFAVRPEGSVSTLKIQRTERGDSAVYLCASSVQGAVREQFFGPGTRLTVL.

The rearrangement joins TRBV7-2 to TRBJ2-5; 10 nucleotides agree with TRBD2. Germline V gene data show CDR1 as SGHTA and CDR2 as FQGNSA. The CDR3 extends over 16 amino acids. After removal of 2 bases from V and 3 bases from J, the junction contained 6 bases not matched to a gene. The CDR3 nucleotides read TGTGCCAGCAGCTTATGGCTAGCGGGGGCCAAAGAGACCCAGTACTTC. It specifies CASSLWLAGAKETQYF.

The chain couples TRBV29-1 to TRBJ2-5, with D uncertain. The CDR3 contains 16 residues. The V gene lost 5 bases and the J gene lost 5 bases, with 24 bases spanning the gap. Germline V lookup: CDR1 SQVTM, CDR2 ANQGSEA. CDR3 sequence reads: CSVSTVLSHRGETQYF. The CDR3 DNA reads as TGCAGCGTTTCGACTGTCCTTTCACACAGAGGCGAGACCCAGTACTTC. The full variable domain, its missing parts supplied by reference TRBV29-1 and TRBJ2-5, is SAVISQKPSRDICQRGTSLTIQCQVDSQVTMMFWYRQQPGQSLTLIATANQGSEATYESGFVIDKFPISRPNLTFSTLTVSNMSPEDSSIYLCSVSTVLSHRGETQYFGPGTRLLVL.

V and J are TRBV6-1 and TRBJ1-2, with a tentative D call TRBD1 (6 bases). Per the germline V gene, CDR1 is MNHNS and CDR2 is SASEGT. The CDR3 runs to 12 residues. Trimming shortened V by 6 bases and J by 6 bases, and 11 bases separated the two germline ends. Here the CDR3 reads CASREGGHGYTF. CDR3 DNA: TGTGCCAGCAGAGAGGGGGGACATGGCTACACCTTC.

This clonotype was seen more than once but under ten times. The rearrangement joins TRBV5-5 to TRBJ1-3, with D possibly TRBD1 on 5 matching bases. The CDR3 has 17 residues. Trimming took 5 bases from V and 2 from J, leaving 20 bases between them. Germline CDR1 SGHKS, CDR2 YYEKEE (reference sequence). The CDR3 DNA is TGTGCCAGCAGGCTAAAGGAAGGGACCCTCGCTGGAAACACCATATATTTT. This gives the protein CASRLKEGTLAGNTIYF.

This clonotype was detected only a few times. The chain carries TRBV5-1 and TRBJ1-6; 8 bases agree with TRBD1. V lost 0 bases and J lost 10; bases outside the gene matches: 3. The CDR3 contains 14 residues. Per the germline V gene, CDR1 is SGHRS and CDR2 is YFSETQ. The CDR3 spells CASSLETGVSPLHF. The DNA of the CDR3 is TGCGCCAGCAGCTTGGAGACAGGGGTCTCACCCCTCCACTTT.

This clonotype came up a few times. V usage is TRBV19 and J usage is TRBJ1-1; D perhaps matches TRBD1 (5 bases). Germline CDR1 and CDR2: LNHDA and SQIVND (reference sequence). Trimming left V 5 bases short and J 1 base short, with 20 bases between. The CDR3 runs 17 residues. CDR3 nucleotides: TGTGCCAGTAGTTCACCCGGAAGGGGTAGAGGGAACACTGAAGCTTTCTTT. Encoded protein: CASSSPGRGRGNTEAFF.

Only a few counts were recorded for this clonotype. The J gene is TRBJ1-1, the V gene TRBV7-2; tentative D call: TRBD1 (5 bases). Germline loops: CDR1 SGHTA, CDR2 FQGNSA. There are 14 residues in the CDR3. The V end lost 4 bases, the J end lost 1 base, and 10 bases lay between the germline ends. The CDR3 here is CASSWGRPNTEAFF. CDR3 DNA sequence: TGTGCCAGCAGCTGGGGACGGCCGAACACTGAAGCTTTCTTT.

This sequence joins TRBV7-9 and TRBJ2-7; D uncertain. Germline CDR1 and CDR2: SEHNR and FQNEAQ (reference sequence). This CDR3 has 11 amino acids. V gave up 5 bases and J gave up 7 bases, with 9 bases separating them. In nucleotides, the CDR3 is TGTGCCAGCAGCCCTCTAGAGGAGCAGTACTTC. Encoded protein: CASSPLEEQYF.

The V gene is TRBV12-3 or TRBV12-4, the J gene TRBJ2-6; tentative D call: TRBD2 (7 bases). Trimming removed 7 bases at V and 0 bases at J, with 25 bases between. There are 20 residues in the CDR3. As DNA, the CDR3 is TGTGCCAGCACCCTGAGGATGCGGGGGCTCCTCTCCTCTGGGGCCAACGTCCTGACTTTC. It specifies CASTLRMRGLLSSGANVLTF.

This clonotype was counted only a few times. The V and J genes are TRBV18 and TRBJ2-1; 10 nucleotides line up with TRBD2. Germline values: CDR1 KGHSH, CDR2 LQKENI. Germline trimming cut 3 bases from V and 6 bases from J; bases unmatched to any gene: 5. The CDR3 spans 15 residues. CDR3 amino acids: CASSPRTSGVNEQFF. CDR3 coding DNA: TGTGCCAGCTCACCGAGAACTAGCGGGGTCAATGAGCAGTTCTTC.

This clonotype was found a few times. The chain couples TRBV9 to TRBJ1-1; the D gene is possibly TRBD1 (6 bases). The CDR3 is 15 amino acids. CDR1 and CDR2 (germline): SGDLS, YYNGEE. The ends were cut back, 0 bases at V and 0 bases at J, with 9 bases in the middle. This CDR3 is CASSVAPGVNTEAFF. CDR3 sequence (DNA): TGTGCCAGCAGCGTAGCTCCAGGGGTGAACACTGAAGCTTTCTTT.

The chain recombines TRBV18 with TRBJ2-7, with 8 bases identical to TRBD1. The V and J ends lost 4 bases and 6 bases, in that order; junction bases with no gene match: 5. The CDR3 has 13 residues. Germline V gene data show CDR1 as KGHSH and CDR2 as LQKENI. For the CDR3, the DNA is TGTGCCAGCTCACGCGTGACAGGGGCCGAGCAGTACTTC. Translated: CASSRVTGAEQYF.

This clonotype was found a few times. This chain uses TRBV5-1 with TRBJ2-1; a possible D gene is TRBD1 (6 bases). CDR3 length: 13 amino acids. Germline V gives CDR1 SGHRS, CDR2 YFSETQ. The V gene lost 6 bases and the J gene lost 10 bases, with 17 bases spanning the gap. The CDR3 here is CASTVQDGQEQFF. The DNA of the CDR3 is TGCGCCAGCACCGTACAAGACGGACAGGAGCAGTTCTTC. The full variable domain, rest sourced from reference TRBV5-1 and TRBJ2-1, is KAGVTQTPRYLIKTRGQQVTLSCSPISGHRSVSWYQQTPGQGLQFLFEYFSETQRNKGNFPGRFSGRQFSNSRSEMNVSTLELGDSALYLCASTVQDGQEQFFGPGTRLTVL.

In its sample, this clonotype was seen a few times. This rearrangement joins TRBV7-2 to TRBJ2-7; 9 nucleotides agree with TRBD2. V was pared by 2 bases and J by 7 bases, with 12 bases of the junction left unmatched. This CDR3 has 16 amino acids. The germline gives CDR1 SGHTA, CDR2 FQGNSA. CDR3 region: CASSLSAGTSISEQYF. The CDR3 coding sequence is TGTGCCAGCAGCTTATCCGCCGGGACTAGCATTTCGGAGCAGTACTTC.

This chain links TRBV6-5 with TRBJ2-1, with 8 nucleotides matching TRBD2. The ends lost 6 bases at V and 7 bases at J; junction bases unmatched: 8. CDR3 length: 14 amino acids. In germline, CDR1 is MNHEY, CDR2 SVGAGI. CDR3 nucleotide sequence: TGTGCCAGCAGCTGGTCTCGGGGGGGGAATGAGCAGTTCTTC. This gives the protein CASSWSRGGNEQFF.

This clonotype was counted between two and nine times. The chain is built from TRBV14 and TRBJ1-1; D call uncertain. In germline, CDR1 is SGHDN, CDR2 FVKESK. This CDR3 has 16 residues. V shed 0 bases and J shed 0 bases, with 11 bases lying between them. Written as DNA, the CDR3 is TGTGCCAGCAGCCAAGACTCCGGGGTAATGAACACTGAAGCTTTCTTT. This sequence encodes CASSQDSGVMNTEAFF.

The V gene is TRBV7-9, the J gene TRBJ1-1, with 7 bases matching TRBD1. The CDR3 sequence is 13 residues long. Per the germline V gene, CDR1 is SEHNR and CDR2 is FQNEAQ (reference sequence). The junction had 1 base not matched to a gene; V was cut back by 6 bases and J by 0 bases. CDR3 DNA sequence: TGTGCCAGCAGGGGACAGCTGAACACTGAAGCTTTCTTT. As protein: CASRGQLNTEAFF.

This clonotype occurred many times. The V gene is TRBV13, the J gene TRBJ2-5; no definite D call. The germline V gene encodes CDR1 PRHDT and CDR2 FYEKMQ (reference sequence). The CDR3 has 11 amino acids. V was pared by 2 bases and J by 5 bases, with 3 bases between. CDR3 bases: TGTGCCAGCAGCTTACTCGAGACCCAGTACTTC. Its protein is CASSLLETQYF.

This clonotype occurred a few times. The rearrangement uses TRBV5-1 and TRBJ2-7; a possible D gene is TRBD1 (5 bases). V lost 4 bases and J lost 0, with 8 bases in between. Germline-derived CDR1 and CDR2 are SGHRS and YFSETQ. The CDR3 has 13 amino acids. The CDR3 region is CASSPQASYEQYF. CDR3 coding DNA: TGCGCCAGCAGCCCACAGGCCTCCTACGAGCAGTACTTC.

The rearrangement uses TRBV29-1 and TRBJ1-5; D uncertain. The germline V gene has CDR1 SQVTM and CDR2 ANQGSEA. The CDR3 consists of 13 residues. Trimming cost V 4 bases and J 0 bases, with 7 bases left between them. The CDR3 protein is CSVGENSNQPQHF. CDR3 DNA: TGCAGCGTTGGTGAAAATAGCAATCAGCCCCAGCATTTT.

DNA for the CDR3: TGTGCCAGCAGCCGGGAGGGGGAGCCCCAGCATTTT. Protein sequence: CASSREGEPQHF. This chain joins TRBV2 and TRBJ1-5; TRBD1 is a possible D gene (6 bases). Germline-derived CDR1 and CDR2 are SNHLY and FYNNEI. The CDR3 is 12 residues long. V dropped 6 bases and J dropped 8 bases, with 11 bases sitting between them.

The rearrangement links TRBV20-1 to TRBJ1-2; D remains ambiguous. This CDR3 contains 12 residues. Trimming removed 3 bases from V and 6 bases from J, with 11 bases in between. Germline V gene sequence: CDR1 DFQATT, CDR2 SNEGSKA (reference sequence). The CDR3 DNA follows: TGCAGTGCTAGTTCGGGGTTGGATGGCTACACCTTC. This encodes CSASSGLDGYTF.

A few counts support this clonotype. The V gene is TRBV6-5, the J gene TRBJ2-5; D may be TRBD2 (5 bases). Germline V gene sequence: CDR1 MNHEY, CDR2 SVGAGI. V was pared by 2 bases and J by 4 bases, with 5 bases between. The CDR3 consists of 12 residues. The CDR3: CASSYEGETQYF. CDR3 DNA sequence: TGTGCCAGCAGTTACGAGGGAGAGACCCAGTACTTC.

V usage is TRBV20-1 and J usage is TRBJ2-3; D perhaps matches TRBD2 (5 bases). This CDR3 is 15 amino acids long. The germline CDR1 and CDR2 sequences are DFQATT and SNEGSKA (reference sequence). Trimming left V 6 bases short and J 6 bases short, with 22 bases between. The CDR3, as DNA: TGCAGTGCCAGCGAGGGTGGAGGATCCTATGATACGCAGTATTTT. This translates into CSASEGGGSYDTQYF.